The source of this TCR beta chain is a study of blood T cell repertoires in COVID-19. Using immunoSEQ multiplex PCR, the repertoire was profiled, and TCRdb retains in-frame clones only, with some absent. This table holds under 550,000 clones, 70% to 90% found once. CDR3 length: 16 amino acids. Per germline, CDR1 SGHDN and CDR2 FVKESK. V was cut by 0 bases and J by 5 bases, with 16 bases left in between. The chain employs TRBV14 and TRBJ1-1; tentatively, D is TRBD1 (6 bases). Sequenced material: peripheral blood. The receptor's source is a man younger than 35 with COVID-19, enrolled during active disease. CDR3 amino acids: CASSQDHRVRRTEAFF. The CDR3, as DNA: TGTGCCAGCAGCCAAGATCACAGGGTTAGGAGGACTGAAGCTTTCTTT. The whole variable domain, filled in from reference TRBV14 and TRBJ1-1, reads EAGVTQFPSHSVIEKGQTVTLRCDPISGHDNLYWYRRVMGKEIKFLLHFVKESKQDESGMPNNRFLAERTGGTYSTLKVQPAELEDSGVYFCASSQDHRVRRTEAFFGQGTRLTVV.